A selection of T cell receptor beta chains follows, all from one sample in a study of cytomegalovirus exposure and HLA in healthy donors. The method was immunoSEQ multiplex PCR; TCRdb's version includes in-frame clones alone and lacks a portion of them. The sample records a few hundred thousand clones, about 77% being singletons. Material: PBMCs. The receptors here all came from a woman under 40 in good health and CMV-seronegative. The CDR3 runs from the conserved cysteine through the conserved F or W. Fields, in order: D gene, J gene, V gene, CDR3 protein. The D gene is left open where the match is weak.

NA TRBJ2-2 TRBV7-9 CASSLVLTGELFF
NA TRBJ2-1 TRBV7-9 CASSLAGGNEQFF
NA NA TRBV6-1 CASGGVLRQPQYF
TRBD1 TRBJ1-1 TRBV30 CAGTGTALNTEAFF
NA TRBJ1-5 TRBV6-1 CASSPRDFGNQPQHF
NA TRBJ1-1 TRBV7-6 CASSSYSTGMNTEAFF
TRBD1 TRBJ1-2 TRBV9 CASSAPSRDRVSGGGYTF
NA TRBJ2-5 TRBV2 CASSEALGGTGETQYF
NA TRBJ1-6 TRBV5-4 CASSSQAGNSPLHF
NA TRBJ2-7 TRBV2 CASSESGGIYEQYF
NA TRBJ1-1 TRBV27 CASSYSQTNTEAFF
NA TRBJ2-5 TRBV5-4 CASGTVDPGRQTQYF
NA TRBJ2-7 TRBV19 CASSIPNRVNEQYF
NA TRBJ2-1 TRBV15 CATSELESNNERFF
NA TRBJ2-2 TRBV2 CASRPTANTGELFF
TRBD1 TRBJ1-5 TRBV2 CAGRTGKSQPQHF
TRBD2 TRBJ2-3 TRBV5-8 CASSRQTSGASTDTQYF
NA TRBJ1-1 TRBV30 CAWSSRQGEAFF
TRBD2 TRBJ2-1 TRBV30 CAWRLAGAFDEQFF
TRBD2 TRBJ2-1 TRBV14 CASSSSAGSSYNEQFF
NA TRBJ2-7 TRBV11-3 CASSLGGSYEQYF
TRBD2 TRBJ2-7 TRBV5-8 CASSPGLAGDEQYF
NA TRBJ1-2 TRBV6-5 CASTQQGTSYGYTF
NA NA TRBV7-9 CASSLVTGPPPEQYF
NA TRBJ1-2 TRBV2 CASGAREADDGYTF
NA TRBJ1-1 TRBV13 CASSLYRATEAFF